The rows below give T cell receptor beta chains drawn from one sample of a study of lung T cells in sarcoidosis with Löfgren's syndrome. TCRdb called the reads again in MiXCR, with one record for every CDR3 protein. The profile covers about 2,200 distinct CDR3 sequences, with over 15% appearing a single time and around 12% taken by the ten largest. What was sequenced was CD4+ T cells from bronchoalveolar lavage. Source of these receptors: a human donor with sarcoidosis (Löfgren's syndrome or another form), or a control subject (not recorded which). Each CDR3 is given with its conserved first and last residue. Each record gives: J gene, V gene, D gene, clone size, CDR3 protein, CDR3 DNA. A D gene is named only where the DNA matches it firmly. For some rows the clone size is stated as once, few or many, or as a class when expanded; others skip it.

J gene: TRBJ1-5
V gene: TRBV18
D gene: -
clone size: large
CDR3 protein: CASSPQGRDQPQHF
CDR3 DNA: TGTGCCAGCTCGCCCCAGGGTCGGGATCAGCCCCAGCATTTT

J gene: TRBJ2-7
V gene: TRBV5-6
D gene: -
clone size: many
CDR3 protein: CASSYSGSSYEQYF
CDR3 DNA: TGTGCCAGCAGCTATAGCGGCAGCTCCTACGAGCAGTACTTC

J gene: TRBJ1-4
V gene: TRBV7-8
D gene: -
clone size: many
CDR3 protein: CASSDEQASNEKLFF
CDR3 DNA: TGTGCCAGCAGCGACGAACAGGCATCGAATGAAAAACTGTTTTTT

J gene: TRBJ2-7
V gene: TRBV2
D gene: TRBD2
clone size: medium-sized
CDR3 protein: CASSETSGGGSYEQYF
CDR3 DNA: TGTGCCAGCAGTGAAACTAGCGGGGGGGGGTCCTACGAGCAGTACTTC

J gene: TRBJ2-7
V gene: TRBV4-2
D gene: -
clone size: large
CDR3 protein: CASSQEFLDEQYF
CDR3 DNA: TGTGCCAGCAGCCAAGAATTTCTGGACGAGCAGTACTTC

J gene: TRBJ2-3
V gene: TRBV2
D gene: -
clone size: medium-sized
CDR3 protein: CASRGVQRTDTQYF
CDR3 DNA: TGTGCCAGCAGAGGAGTACAGCGCACAGATACGCAGTATTTT

J gene: TRBJ1-4
V gene: TRBV2
D gene: -
clone size: many
CDR3 protein: CASSGVEGEKLFF
CDR3 DNA: TGTGCCAGCAGTGGTGTTGAGGGGGAAAAACTGTTTTTT

J gene: TRBJ1-1
V gene: TRBV5-1
D gene: TRBD1
clone size: medium-sized
CDR3 protein: CASGTGADTEAFF
CDR3 DNA: TGCGCCAGCGGCACAGGGGCGGACACTGAAGCTTTCTTT

J gene: TRBJ2-7
V gene: TRBV27
D gene: TRBD2
clone size: medium-sized
CDR3 protein: CASSLLLGGMSYEQYF
CDR3 DNA: TGTGCCAGCAGTTTACTCCTGGGGGGGATGAGCTACGAGCAGTACTTC

J gene: TRBJ2-7
V gene: TRBV16
D gene: TRBD1
clone size: -
CDR3 protein: CASGQDRGGGQYF
CDR3 DNA: TGTGCCAGCGGCCAAGACAGGGGAGGCGGGCAGTACTTC

J gene: TRBJ1-2
V gene: TRBV4-2
D gene: -
clone size: large
CDR3 protein: CASSHGLQNYGYTF
CDR3 DNA: TGTGCCAGCAGCCATGGATTACAGAACTATGGCTACACCTTC

J gene: TRBJ2-7
V gene: TRBV6-5
D gene: TRBD2
clone size: -
CDR3 protein: CASSLLAEHYEQYF
CDR3 DNA: TGTGCCAGCAGCCTACTAGCGGAGCACTACGAGCAGTACTTC

J gene: TRBJ2-7
V gene: TRBV18
D gene: -
clone size: once
CDR3 protein: CASSLGWGDRDF
CDR3 DNA: TGTGCCAGCTCACTGGGGTGGGGAGACCGGGACTTC

J gene: TRBJ2-1
V gene: TRBV6-2/TRBV6-3
D gene: TRBD1
clone size: medium-sized
CDR3 protein: CASSSGTGMTYNEQFF
CDR3 DNA: TGTGCCAGCAGTTCCGGGACAGGGATGACCTACAATGAGCAGTTCTTC

J gene: TRBJ2-7
V gene: TRBV6-6
D gene: -
clone size: medium-sized
CDR3 protein: CASSYLRDKTYEQYF
CDR3 DNA: TGTGCCAGCAGTTACCTACGAGATAAAACCTACGAGCAGTACTTC

J gene: TRBJ2-7
V gene: TRBV28
D gene: -
clone size: medium-sized
CDR3 protein: CASSLADSYEQYF
CDR3 DNA: TGTGCCAGCAGTTTGGCGGACAGCTACGAGCAGTACTTC

J gene: TRBJ1-5
V gene: TRBV7-8
D gene: -
clone size: medium-sized
CDR3 protein: CASSFGDQPQHF
CDR3 DNA: TGTGCCAGCAGCTTTGGTGATCAGCCCCAGCATTTT

J gene: TRBJ2-5
V gene: TRBV2
D gene: -
clone size: large
CDR3 protein: CASSESGLDAPQYF
CDR3 DNA: TGTGCCAGCAGTGAGTCTGGGCTAGACGCGCCCCAGTACTTC

J gene: TRBJ2-1
V gene: TRBV4-1
D gene: -
clone size: -
CDR3 protein: CASSSDRQTTYNEQFF
CDR3 DNA: TGCGCCAGCAGCTCAGACCGACAGACTACCTACAATGAGCAGTTCTTC

J gene: TRBJ2-1
V gene: TRBV7-6
D gene: -
clone size: -
CDR3 protein: CASSLIGADNGQFF
CDR3 DNA: TGTGCTAGCAGCTTAATTGGGGCGGACAATGGGCAGTTCTTC

J gene: TRBJ1-6
V gene: TRBV4-1
D gene: -
clone size: medium-sized
CDR3 protein: CASSPIRERISGSPLHF
CDR3 DNA: TGCGCCAGCAGCCCCATTCGAGAGAGGATTAGTGGATCACCCCTCCACTTT

J gene: TRBJ1-2
V gene: TRBV9
D gene: -
clone size: medium-sized
CDR3 protein: CASSGVDYGYTF
CDR3 DNA: TGTGCCAGCAGCGGGGTAGACTATGGCTACACCTTC

J gene: TRBJ2-7
V gene: TRBV27
D gene: TRBD1
clone size: large
CDR3 protein: CASSLDRGLEQYF
CDR3 DNA: TGTGCCAGCAGTTTGGACAGGGGTCTCGAGCAGTACTTC

J gene: TRBJ2-1
V gene: TRBV10-2
D gene: -
clone size: many
CDR3 protein: CASRSDAWGEQFF
CDR3 DNA: TGCGCCAGCAGGTCGGACGCCTGGGGTGAGCAGTTCTTC

J gene: TRBJ2-1
V gene: TRBV6-1
D gene: TRBD2
clone size: -
CDR3 protein: CASRAGQGGYEQFF
CDR3 DNA: TGTGCCAGCAGAGCCGGGCAGGGAGGGTATGAGCAGTTCTTC

J gene: TRBJ2-5
V gene: TRBV9
D gene: -
clone size: -
CDR3 protein: CASSVGRKETQYF
CDR3 DNA: TGTGCCAGCAGCGTGGGACGGAAAGAGACCCAGTACTTC

J gene: TRBJ2-2
V gene: TRBV29-1
D gene: -
clone size: -
CDR3 protein: CSVGSGAPNTWELFF
CDR3 DNA: TGCAGCGTTGGTTCGGGGGCCCCGAACACCTGGGAGCTGTTTTTT

J gene: TRBJ2-3
V gene: TRBV28
D gene: -
clone size: medium-sized
CDR3 protein: CASRPRIADLTDTQYF
CDR3 DNA: TGTGCCAGCAGACCCCGGATAGCGGACCTCACAGATACGCAGTATTTT